This T cell receptor (beta chain) was identified during a study of blood T cell repertoires in COVID-19. Residents of 24 US areas, aged about 18 to 95 years, made up the participants. Cohort placement rested on clinical history that participants reported themselves. Symptom resolution, clearance, or two negative PCRs marked the recovered donors of Cohort 3. Germline V gives CDR1 MRHNA, CDR2 SNTAGT. The CDR3 spans 16 residues. Trimming pared 3 bases from V and 5 bases from J, leaving 16 bases between. Original analysis: For nucleated cells, counts were estimated from reference gene primer amplification. TCRdb's table, derived via immunoSEQ multiplex PCR, lists solely in-frame clones and lacks some. From that table come the V and J calls and clone size; the DNA was used to work out D and trimming. Of 140,000 or so clones in the sample, around 85% were seen once.

J is TRBJ2-2 and V is TRBV6-4, with D possibly TRBD2 on 6 matching bases. This receptor was identified in a man in his forties or fifties who had recovered from COVID-19. Sequencing was done on a sample of PBMCs or T cells enriched from blood (not recorded which). The CDR3 DNA follows: TGTGCCAGCAGTGATAACGGGGAGGCTGGAACCGGGGAGCTGTTTTTT. It codes for CASSDNGEAGTGELFF.